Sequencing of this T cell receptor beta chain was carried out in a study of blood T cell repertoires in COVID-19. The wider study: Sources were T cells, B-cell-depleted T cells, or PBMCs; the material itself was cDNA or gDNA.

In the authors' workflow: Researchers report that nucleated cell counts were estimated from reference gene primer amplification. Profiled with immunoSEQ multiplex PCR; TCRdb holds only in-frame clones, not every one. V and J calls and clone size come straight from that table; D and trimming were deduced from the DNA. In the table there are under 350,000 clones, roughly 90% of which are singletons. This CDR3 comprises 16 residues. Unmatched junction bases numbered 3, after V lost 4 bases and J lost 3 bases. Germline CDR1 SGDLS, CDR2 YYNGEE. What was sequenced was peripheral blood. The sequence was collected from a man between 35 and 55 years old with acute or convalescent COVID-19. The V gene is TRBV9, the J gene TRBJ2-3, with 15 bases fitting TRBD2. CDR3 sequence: CASSPGLAGGTDTQYF. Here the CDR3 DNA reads TGTGCCAGCAGCCCGGGACTAGCGGGGGGAACAGATACGCAGTATTTT.